Detailed here is one TCR beta chain. Its recognized antigen is unknown. Base-call qualities are not available, and no considerably larger clone is one nucleotide away. This sample was taken from a study of shared T cell receptors in the human thymus (TCRdb year 2021). Background for the entire study: The study investigated the way shared, self-reactive T-cell receptor alpha chains are produced in the human thymus.

Library prep was done by the immunoSEQ multiplex PCR assay. Sourced from immuneACCESS, this table was stored by TCRdb with only in-frame sequences that have V and J called. A share of the clones is absent; for the studies checked, an unresolved V gene accounts for under half, and the remainder has no known explanation. This sample is represented by under 850,000 clones; approximately 87% of them were singletons. Around 0.0099% of the sample rests with the top ten. From the cysteine up to the phenylalanine, the CDR3 has a length of 19 residues. Just CDR3 DNA is preserved here, 57 bases in frame from base 1. The germline V gene supplies CDR1 SQVTM and CDR2 ANQGSEA. V ends up 0 bases short and J 5 bases short, with an unmatched junction base count of 20. This sample also belongs to another study, concerning human thymus T cells. The second study also describes: Immunologically healthy infants undergoing open corrective cardiac surgery for congenital heart defects in Finland were used as donors. The thymus tissue came from surgical resects taken out during corrective cardiac surgery. Biased V and J gene segment usage appeared to be present in both thymic and peripheral blood repertoires. Highly overlapping thymic TCR repertoires among unrelated individuals were reported in the related research. The study used roughly 8 infant thymus samples plus four related peripheral blood samples to characterize TCR alpha and beta repertoires. Donor ages ranged from roughly 6 to 250 days, and the cohort comprised over 5 male and two female infants. Thymocytes were freed from the tissue by mechanical means and kept at -70 degrees C as pellets of roughly 10-32 million cells. A QIAsymphony instrument was used to extract genomic DNA from frozen cell pellets. The immunoSEQ multiplex PCR assay was used to amplify the TCRB and TCRAD loci from a standardized amount of quality-controlled genomic DNA. The amplicons covered the V(D)J region and were long enough to include the CDR3 and to identify the V and J genes. The amplicons were sequenced on an Illumina platform via the commercial immunoSEQ service. Primer bias and sequencing errors were corrected using previously described methods, and TCRAD and TCRB definitions followed the IMGT database. immunoSEQ Analyzer 3.0 and VDJTools were used for repertoire analysis, which covered basic statistics, V/J segment usage, diversity estimates, rarefaction and pairwise overlap. Diversity was estimated using the Chao1, ChaoE, Efron-Thisted, Shannon and inverse Simpson indices, and was also estimated on datasets down-sampled to the size of the smallest sample. For repertoire overlap, CDR3 nucleotide sequence, V gene and J gene had to match strictly, and clustering was done by Jaccard-based multidimensional scaling. Thymus samples yielded on average approximately 860,000 unique TCRB clonotypes, compared with 70,000 to 85,000 from blood samples.

The V gene is TRBV29-1 and the J gene is TRBJ2-5; TRBD2 aligns with 8 central bases. The sequence was collected from a boy younger than two with a congenital heart defect. Donor details come from another sample of the same person, matched by shared clones. Sequenced material: thymocytes. CDR3 region: CSVEDPRPGGRLRRETQYF. The sequenced DNA is TGCAGCGTTGAAGATCCAAGGCCGGGCGGGAGGCTAAGACGGGAGACCCAGTACTTC.